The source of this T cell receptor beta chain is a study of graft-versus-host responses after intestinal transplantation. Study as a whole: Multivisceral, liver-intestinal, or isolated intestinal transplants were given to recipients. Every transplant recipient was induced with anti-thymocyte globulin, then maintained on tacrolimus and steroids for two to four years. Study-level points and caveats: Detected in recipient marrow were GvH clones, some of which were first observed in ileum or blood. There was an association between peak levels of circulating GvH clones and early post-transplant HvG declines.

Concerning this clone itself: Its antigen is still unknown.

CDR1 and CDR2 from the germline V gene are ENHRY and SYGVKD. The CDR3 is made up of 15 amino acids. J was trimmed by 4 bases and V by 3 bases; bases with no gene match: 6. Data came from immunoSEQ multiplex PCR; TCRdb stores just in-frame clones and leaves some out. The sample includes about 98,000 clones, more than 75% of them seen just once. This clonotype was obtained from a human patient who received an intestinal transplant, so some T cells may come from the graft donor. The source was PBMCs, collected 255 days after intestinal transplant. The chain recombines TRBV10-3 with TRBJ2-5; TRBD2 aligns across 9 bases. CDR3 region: CAISEGGRALETQYF. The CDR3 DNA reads TGTGCCATCAGTGAAGGCGGGAGGGCCTTAGAGACCCAGTACTTC.